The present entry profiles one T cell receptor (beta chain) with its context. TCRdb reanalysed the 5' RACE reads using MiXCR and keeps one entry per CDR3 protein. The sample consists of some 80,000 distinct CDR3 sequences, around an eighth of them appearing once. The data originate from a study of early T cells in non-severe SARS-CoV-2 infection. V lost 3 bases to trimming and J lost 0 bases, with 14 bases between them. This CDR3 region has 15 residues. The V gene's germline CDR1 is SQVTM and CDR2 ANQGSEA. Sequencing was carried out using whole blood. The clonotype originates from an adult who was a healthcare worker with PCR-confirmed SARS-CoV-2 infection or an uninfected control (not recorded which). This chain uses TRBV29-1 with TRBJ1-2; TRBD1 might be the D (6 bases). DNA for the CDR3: TGCAGCGTTGACGAATACAGGGTTGCTAACTATGGCTACACCTTC. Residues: CSVDEYRVANYGYTF.